This T cell receptor (beta chain) was obtained from a study of blood T cell repertoires in COVID-19. Background on the study: Samples came from the United States, Italy and Spain, spanning acute and convalescent COVID-19. Sample material is recorded as cDNA or gDNA derived from T cells, B-cell-depleted T cells, or PBMCs.

As originally analysed: Reference gene primer amplification yielded estimated nucleated cell counts. Clones were read by immunoSEQ multiplex PCR, and TCRdb kept only the in-frame ones, dropping some. V and J calls and clone size are those listed in that table; D and trimming were worked out from the DNA. The sample carries around 250,000 clones, 70% to 90% recorded once. The germline V gene has CDR1 SGHVS and CDR2 FQNEAQ. V dropped 5 bases and J dropped 4; count of bases not matched to a gene: 12. The CDR3 has 17 amino acids. The TCR sequence derives from a man between 60 and 75 years old who had recovered from COVID-19. The sequenced sample consisted of peripheral blood. J is TRBJ1-5 and V is TRBV7-8; 9 nucleotides line up with TRBD1. CDR3 amino acids: CASSTYITGGINQPQHF. The CDR3 DNA is TGTGCCAGCAGCACATATATCACAGGGGGCATTAATCAGCCCCAGCATTTT.